A selection of T cell receptor beta chains follows, all from one sample in a study of blood T cell repertoires in COVID-19. Some clones are missing from TCRdb's copy, which holds only in-frame ones; the method was immunoSEQ multiplex PCR. The sample has 95,000 or so clones, 70% to 90% seen once; the top ten hold 0.95% to 1.5%. Input material: peripheral blood. These receptors were obtained from a man at least 80 years old with active or convalescent COVID-19. Each CDR3 is given with its conserved first and last residue. A D gene is named only where the DNA matches it firmly. Expanded clones are given a class, and other clones once, few, many or no size at all.

v_gene,d_gene,abundance,j_gene,CDR3nt,CDR3aa
TRBV29-1,TRBD1,-,TRBJ1-5,TGCAGCGTCGGACAGGGGTCGGATAGCAATCAGCCCCAGCATTTT,CSVGQGSDSNQPQHF
TRBV7-2,TRBD1,-,TRBJ1-2,TGTGCCAGCAGCTTTTGGGGACAGAACTATGGCTACACCTTC,CASSFWGQNYGYTF
TRBV27,TRBD1,few,TRBJ1-1,TGTGCCAGCAGTTCCACAGGGGGCCAGAAGGCTTTCTTT,CASSSTGGQKAFF
TRBV6-5,TRBD1,-,TRBJ2-7,TGTGCCAGCAGTAACACAGGGGAAGAGCAGTACTTC,CASSNTGEEQYF
TRBV9,-,-,TRBJ1-1,TGTGCCAGCAGCGACAGGGTCGACACTGAAGCTTTCTTT,CASSDRVDTEAFF
TRBV19,-,-,TRBJ2-1,TGTGCCAGTAGTATACTAGCCAATGAGCAGTTCTTC,CASSILANEQFF
TRBV9,TRBD2,-,TRBJ2-1,TGTGCCAGCAGCGTAGGTGGGACTAGTGGTGACAATGAGCAGTTCTTC,CASSVGGTSGDNEQFF
TRBV5-1,-,-,TRBJ2-3,TGCGCCAGCAGCTTGGCAGGCACAGATACGCAGTATTTT,CASSLAGTDTQYF
TRBV5-1,TRBD2,-,TRBJ2-1,TGCGCCAGCAGCTCTCCAGCGGGGGTTTCCTACAATGAGCAGTTCTTC,CASSSPAGVSYNEQFF
TRBV5-1,TRBD1,-,TRBJ2-7,TGCGCCAGCAGCGAACAGGGGGCGTTAGCGTCCGAGCAGTACTTC,CASSEQGALASEQYF
TRBV7-2,TRBD1,-,TRBJ1-6,TGTGCCAGCAGCTTGGGGACAGGGGCGAATAATTCACCCCTCCACTTT,CASSLGTGANNSPLHF
TRBV7-9,-,-,TRBJ1-2,TGTGCCAGCAGCTTAGTCGCCGCAGGCAACGGCTATGGCTACACCTTC,CASSLVAAGNGYGYTF
TRBV10-3,-,-,TRBJ1-1,TGTGCCATCGGGGCGGTGAACACTGAAGCTTTCTTT,CAIGAVNTEAFF
TRBV2,-,-,TRBJ2-1,TGTGCCAGCAGTAGGTCATTAGCCCCCAATGAGCAGTTCTTC,CASSRSLAPNEQFF
TRBV4-2,-,-,TRBJ2-3,TGTGCCAGCAGCCAAGCCGCTAGCGGCAGGGGAGATACGCAGTATTTT,CASSQAASGRGDTQYF
TRBV28,TRBD1,-,TRBJ2-7,TGTGCCAGCAGTCCACCAGGGACAGGGGACGAGCAGTACTTC,CASSPPGTGDEQYF
TRBV7-2,TRBD2,once,TRBJ2-1,TGTGCCAGCAGCTTAGTTGGCGGGAGTGTTTACAATGAGCAGTTCTTC,CASSLVGGSVYNEQFF
TRBV30,TRBD2,-,TRBJ2-1,TGTGCCTGGAGTGCTAGCGGGGGGACCCAGTTCTTC,CAWSASGGTQFF
TRBV19,TRBD1,-,TRBJ2-7,TGTGCCAGTAGGCAACAGGGGGACGAGCAGTACTTC,CASRQQGDEQYF
TRBV2,-,-,TRBJ1-6,TGTGCCAGCAGCCAGGAAAGCCCGACAGGAGCTAATTCACCCCTCCACTTT,CASSQESPTGANSPLHF
TRBV7-2,TRBD1,-,TRBJ2-7,TGTGCCAGCAGCTTATTTTCAGGGGGCAGGGAGCAGTACTTC,CASSLFSGGREQYF
TRBV7-7,-,-,TRBJ1-1,TGTGCTAGCAGCTTAGACAGGAACACTGAAGCTTTCTTT,CASSLDRNTEAFF
TRBV5-6,-,once,TRBJ1-6,TGTGCCAGCAGCCGACGGGACACCCTTTCACCCCTCCACTTT,CASSRRDTLSPLHF
TRBV6-1,-,-,TRBJ1-2,TGTGCCAGCAGTGAAAGCCCGGGACTCCAGGGCTATGGCTACACCTTC,CASSESPGLQGYGYTF
TRBV19,-,-,TRBJ1-4,TGTGCCAGTAGTATAAATGCAGGGCGGAATGAAAAACTGTTTTTT,CASSINAGRNEKLFF
TRBV10-3,TRBD1,-,TRBJ1-1,TGTGCCTCGAACTCCGGCTTTTTTAGGGGACAGGGTTCCACTGAAGCTTTCTTT,CASNSGFFRGQGSTEAFF
TRBV5-1,-,-,TRBJ2-1,TGCGCCAGCAGCTTGGGGCTAGCGAATGAGCAGTTCTTC,CASSLGLANEQFF
TRBV7-9,TRBD2,-,TRBJ2-5,TGTGCCAGCAGCCCGGGGGGAAGGGAGACCCAGTACTTC,CASSPGGRETQYF
TRBV30,TRBD1,few,TRBJ1-3,TGTGCCTGGAGCAGGGACAGAGGAAACACCATATATTTT,CAWSRDRGNTIYF
TRBV19,TRBD1,-,TRBJ1-1,TGTGCCAGTAGGGAAGACAGGGTACTTTTCACTGAAGCTTTCTTT,CASREDRVLFTEAFF
TRBV24-1,TRBD2,-,TRBJ2-1,TGTGCCACCAGTGATCCCGGGACTAGCGGGATTGAGCAGTTCTTC,CATSDPGTSGIEQFF
TRBV4-3,-,once,TRBJ2-1,TGCGCCAGCAGCCAAGAAGGCGAGAGCGATGAGCAGTTCTTC,CASSQEGESDEQFF